This TCR beta chain was recovered during a study of cytomegalovirus exposure and HLA in healthy donors. The study's findings and limits: The tendency of first-cohort TCR clusters to co-occur in the 120 or so validation repertoires emerged from a later analysis. Cytomegalovirus-associated TCR beta chains were listed, numbering some 180.

Germline V gene lookup returns CDR1 SGHAT and CDR2 FQNNGV. The CDR3 runs 13 residues. V was cut by 0 bases and J by 10 bases, with 12 bases left in between. Among the 120 subjects of the validation cohort, separate from the roughly 730-subject first cohort, were the donors. Sequenced by immunoSEQ multiplex PCR; TCRdb stores in-frame clones only, minus some. The table lists more than 120,000 clones, roughly 89% of them singletons. As regards this clone: Its target is not known.

The rearrangement links TRBV11-2 to TRBJ1-2, with TRBD1 as a possible D gene (6 bases). The specimen was PBMCs. The origin of this receptor is a young man in good health and CMV-seropositive. Here the CDR3 DNA reads TGTGCCAGCAGCTTAGATAGACAGGAGGTCTACACCTTC. It yields the protein CASSLDRQEVYTF.